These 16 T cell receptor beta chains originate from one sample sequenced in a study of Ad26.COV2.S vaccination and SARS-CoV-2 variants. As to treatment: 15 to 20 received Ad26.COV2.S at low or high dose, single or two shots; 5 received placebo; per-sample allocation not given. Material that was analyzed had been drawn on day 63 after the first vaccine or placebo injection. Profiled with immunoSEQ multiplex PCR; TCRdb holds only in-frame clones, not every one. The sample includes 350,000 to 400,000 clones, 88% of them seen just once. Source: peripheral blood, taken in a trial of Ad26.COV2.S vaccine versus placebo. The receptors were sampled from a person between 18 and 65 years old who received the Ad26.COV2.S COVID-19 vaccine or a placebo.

The CDR3: CASSVGQGAGGYTF. The CDR3 DNA is TGTGCCAGCAGCGTAGGACAGGGGGCAGGCGGCTACACCTTC. The chain joins TRBV9 to TRBJ1-2; TRBD1 aligns across 10 bases. V shed 0 bases, J shed 8 bases, and the junction held 4 bases outside the gene matches. The CDR3 loop spans 14 amino acids. In germline, CDR1 is SGDLS, CDR2 YYNGEE.

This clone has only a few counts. The CDR3 spells CATSTSLLGEQYF. The DNA for the CDR3 is TGTGCCACCTCAACCAGCCTGCTGGGTGAGCAGTACTTC. This chain joins TRBV10-3 and TRBJ2-7; D gene ambiguous. Deletions cut 10 bases from V and 7 bases from J, with 20 bases between. Germline V gene lookup returns CDR1 ENHRY and CDR2 SYGVKD. The length of the CDR3 is 13 residues.

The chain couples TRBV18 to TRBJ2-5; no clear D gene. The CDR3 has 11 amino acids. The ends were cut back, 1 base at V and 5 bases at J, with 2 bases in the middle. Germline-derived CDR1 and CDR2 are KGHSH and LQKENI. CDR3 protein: CASSPLETQYF. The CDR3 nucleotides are TGTGCCAGCTCACCACTCGAGACCCAGTACTTC.

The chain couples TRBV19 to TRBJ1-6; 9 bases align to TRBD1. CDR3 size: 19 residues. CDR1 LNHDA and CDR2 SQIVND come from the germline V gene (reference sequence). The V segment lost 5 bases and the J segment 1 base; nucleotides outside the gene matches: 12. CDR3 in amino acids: CASSWIPDRGASYNSPLHF. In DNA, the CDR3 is TGTGCCAGTAGTTGGATTCCGGACAGGGGAGCGTCCTATAATTCACCCCTCCACTTT.

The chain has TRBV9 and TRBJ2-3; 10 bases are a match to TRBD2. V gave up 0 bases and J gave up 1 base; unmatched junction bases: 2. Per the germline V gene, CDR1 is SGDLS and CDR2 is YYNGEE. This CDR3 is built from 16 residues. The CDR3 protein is CASSVELAGGTDTQYF. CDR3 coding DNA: TGTGCCAGCAGCGTAGAGCTAGCGGGGGGCACAGATACGCAGTATTTT. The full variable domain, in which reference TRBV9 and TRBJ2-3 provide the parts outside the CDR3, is DSGVTQTPKHLITATGQRVTLRCSPRSGDLSVYWYQQSLDQGLQFLIQYYNGEERAKGNILERFSAQQFPDLHSELNLSSLELGDSALYFCASSVELAGGTDTQYFGPGTRLTVL.

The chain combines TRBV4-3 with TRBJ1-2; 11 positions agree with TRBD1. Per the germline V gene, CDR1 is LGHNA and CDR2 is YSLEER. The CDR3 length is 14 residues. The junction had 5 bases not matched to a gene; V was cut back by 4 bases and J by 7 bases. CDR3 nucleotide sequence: TGCGCCAGCAGCCTCGGACAGGGGGCAGGTGGCTACACCTTC. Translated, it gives CASSLGQGAGGYTF.

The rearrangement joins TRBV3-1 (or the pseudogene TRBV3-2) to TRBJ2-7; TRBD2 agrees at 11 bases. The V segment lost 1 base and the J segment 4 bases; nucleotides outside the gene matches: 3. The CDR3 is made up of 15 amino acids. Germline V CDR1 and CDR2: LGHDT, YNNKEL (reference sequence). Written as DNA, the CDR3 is TGTGCCAGCAGCCAAGCTAGCGGGGGGCCGTACGAGCAGTACTTC. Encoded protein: CASSQASGGPYEQYF.

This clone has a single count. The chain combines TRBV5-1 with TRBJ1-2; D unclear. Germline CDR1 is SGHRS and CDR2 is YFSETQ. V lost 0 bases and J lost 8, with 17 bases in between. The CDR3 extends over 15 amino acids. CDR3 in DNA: TGCGCCAGCAGCTTGGTTCCAGATAGGGCATCCGGCTACACCTTC. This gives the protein CASSLVPDRASGYTF.

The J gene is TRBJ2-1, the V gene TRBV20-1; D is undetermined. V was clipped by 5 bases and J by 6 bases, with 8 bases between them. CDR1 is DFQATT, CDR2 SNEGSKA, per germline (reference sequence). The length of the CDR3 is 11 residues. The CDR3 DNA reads TGCAGTGCTTGGAAATTCAATGAGCAGTTCTTC. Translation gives CSAWKFNEQFF.

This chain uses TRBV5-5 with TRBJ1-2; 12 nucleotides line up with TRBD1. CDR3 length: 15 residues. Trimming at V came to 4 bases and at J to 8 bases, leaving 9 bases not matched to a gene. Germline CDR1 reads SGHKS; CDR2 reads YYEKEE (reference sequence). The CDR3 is CASSLPGQGAGGYTF. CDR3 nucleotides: TGTGCCAGCAGCCTGCCGGGACAGGGGGCCGGCGGCTACACCTTC.

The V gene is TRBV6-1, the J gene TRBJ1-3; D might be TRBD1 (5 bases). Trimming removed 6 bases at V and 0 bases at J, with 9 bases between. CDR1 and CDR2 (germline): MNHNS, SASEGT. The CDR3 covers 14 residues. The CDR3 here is CASRQGFSGNTIYF. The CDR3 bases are TGTGCCAGCAGGCAGGGTTTCTCTGGAAACACCATATATTTT.

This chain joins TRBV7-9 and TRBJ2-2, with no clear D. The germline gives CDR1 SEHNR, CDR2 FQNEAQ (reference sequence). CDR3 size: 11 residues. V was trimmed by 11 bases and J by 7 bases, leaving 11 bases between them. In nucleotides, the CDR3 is TGTGCCGCCATAGGTCACGGGGAGCTGTTTTTT. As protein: CAAIGHGELFF. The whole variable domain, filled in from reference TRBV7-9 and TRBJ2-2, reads DTGVSQNPRHKITKRGQNVTFRCDPISEHNRLYWYRQTLGQGPEFLTYFQNEAQLEKSRLLSDRFSAERPKGSFSTLEIQRTEQGDSAMYLCAAIGHGELFFGEGSRLTVL.

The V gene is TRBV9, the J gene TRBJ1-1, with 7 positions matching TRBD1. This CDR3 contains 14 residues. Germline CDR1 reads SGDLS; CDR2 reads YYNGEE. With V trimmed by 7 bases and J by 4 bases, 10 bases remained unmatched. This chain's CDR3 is CASGPTGDGTEAFF. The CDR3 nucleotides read TGTGCCAGCGGGCCCACAGGGGATGGCACTGAAGCTTTCTTT.

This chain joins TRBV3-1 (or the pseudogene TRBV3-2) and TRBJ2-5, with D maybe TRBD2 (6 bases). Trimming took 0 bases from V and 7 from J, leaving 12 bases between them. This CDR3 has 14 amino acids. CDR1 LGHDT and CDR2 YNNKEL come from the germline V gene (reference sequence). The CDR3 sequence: CASSQEWGDWTQYF. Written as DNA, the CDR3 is TGTGCCAGCAGCCAAGAGTGGGGGGATTGGACCCAGTACTTC.

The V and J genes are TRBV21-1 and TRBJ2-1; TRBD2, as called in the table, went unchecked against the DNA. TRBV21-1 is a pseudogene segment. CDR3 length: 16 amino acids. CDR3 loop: CASSKVGLESNNEQFF. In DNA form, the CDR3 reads TGTGCCAGCAGCAAAGTGGGTCTAGAATCCAACAATGAGCAGTTCTTC.

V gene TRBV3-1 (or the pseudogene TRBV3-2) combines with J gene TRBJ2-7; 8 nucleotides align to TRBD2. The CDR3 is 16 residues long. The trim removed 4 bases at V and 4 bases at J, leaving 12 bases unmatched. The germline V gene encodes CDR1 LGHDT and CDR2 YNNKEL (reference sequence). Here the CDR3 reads CASSPTHGGAVYEQYF. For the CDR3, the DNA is TGTGCCAGCAGCCCCACACACGGGGGGGCTGTATACGAGCAGTACTTC.